The next 19 T cell receptor beta chains were all read from a single sample in a study of T cell responses to AZD1222 COVID-19 vaccine. Clones were sequenced by immunoSEQ multiplex PCR, and TCRdb holds only the in-frame ones, with some missing. In the table there are approximately 27,000 clones, around 90% of which are singletons. Sequencing was performed on peripheral blood, taken on day 0 of AZD1222 vaccination. Receptors were obtained from an adult in good health.

The chain is built from TRBV5-1 and TRBJ1-3, with D uncertain. CDR1 and CDR2 (germline): SGHRS, YFSETQ. The V gene lost 4 bases and the J gene lost 3 bases, with 11 bases spanning the gap. The CDR3 loop spans 14 amino acids. CDR3 DNA sequence: TGCGCCAGCAGCCCTACTAATCTTGGAAACACCATATATTTT. Protein: CASSPTNLGNTIYF. Full variable domain (missing parts from reference TRBV5-1 and TRBJ1-3): KAGVTQTPRYLIKTRGQQVTLSCSPISGHRSVSWYQQTPGQGLQFLFEYFSETQRNKGNFPGRFSGRQFSNSRSEMNVSTLELGDSALYLCASSPTNLGNTIYFGEGSWLTVV.

The J gene is TRBJ2-7, the V gene TRBV2; weak D call: TRBD1 (5 bases). Trimming left V 5 bases short and J 4 bases short, with 9 bases between. The CDR3 consists of 12 residues. Germline lookup yields CDR1 SNHLY and CDR2 FYNNEI. CDR3 sequence reads: CASSKTGYEQYF. CDR3 bases: TGTGCCAGCAGTAAAACAGGATACGAGCAGTACTTC.

The chain uses TRBV9 and TRBJ2-1; TRBD2 agrees at 8 bases. This CDR3 region has 16 residues. The germline V gene has CDR1 SGDLS and CDR2 YYNGEE. Losses at the gene ends were 3 bases for V and 0 bases for J; bases not matched to a gene: 5. For the CDR3, the DNA is TGTGCCAGCAGCGCCGAAACTAGCGGCTCCTACAATGAGCAGTTCTTC. It encodes CASSAETSGSYNEQFF.

V usage is TRBV28 and J usage is TRBJ1-1, with D possibly matching TRBD1 (5 bases). V shed 5 bases and J shed 5 bases, with 12 bases lying between them. The CDR3 is 13 amino acids. Germline assignment: CDR1 MDHEN and CDR2 SYDVKM. This CDR3 reads CASSGGYWTEAFF. For the CDR3, the DNA is TGTGCCAGCAGTGGGGGATACTGGACTGAAGCTTTCTTT.

This clone has just a few counts. This chain connects TRBV2 to TRBJ2-7; D might be TRBD2 (5 bases). Trimming removed 2 bases from V and 6 bases from J, with 11 bases in between. The CDR3 consists of 13 residues. Germline V lookup: CDR1 SNHLY, CDR2 FYNNEI. CDR3 residues: CASSESVAIEQYF. The DNA of the CDR3 is TGTGCCAGCAGTGAAAGCGTAGCGATCGAGCAGTACTTC.

The CDR3 DNA sequence: TGTGCCAGCAGAGAGGGGGCGGATCAGCCCCAGCATTTT. Amino acid sequence: CASREGADQPQHF. J is TRBJ1-5 and V is TRBV6-5, with 7 bases lining up with TRBD1. Germline V gene data show CDR1 as MNHEY and CDR2 as SVGAGI. V gave up 6 bases and J gave up 5 bases; unmatched junction bases: 4. The CDR3 contains 13 residues.

DNA of the CDR3: TGTGCCAGCAGACGCACTAGCGGCTACTACAATGAGCAGTTCTTC. Protein sequence: CASRRTSGYYNEQFF. The chain joins TRBV7-2 to TRBJ2-1, with 8 bases lining up with TRBD2. The CDR3 is 15 amino acids. The ends lost 6 bases at V and 3 bases at J; junction bases unmatched: 7. Germline V gene sequence: CDR1 SGHTA, CDR2 FQGNSA.

The chain carries TRBV10-3 and TRBJ2-7; weak D call: TRBD1 (6 bases). Looked up from germline, CDR1 is ENHRY and CDR2 is SYGVKD. This CDR3 comprises 14 residues. V lost 3 bases, J lost 3 bases, and 12 bases lay in between. Written as DNA, the CDR3 is TGTGCCATCAGTGACCCCGGACAGATCTACGAGCAGTACTTC. Translation: CAISDPGQIYEQYF.

The V gene is TRBV6-2 or TRBV6-3, the J gene TRBJ2-7, with 7 bases identical to TRBD1. The CDR3 has 14 amino acids. J gave up 7 bases and V 4 bases, and 10 bases lay outside the gene matches. In germline, CDR1 is MNHEY, CDR2 SVGEGT. The CDR3 here is CASSFAGGLGEQYF. In DNA form, the CDR3 reads TGTGCCAGCAGTTTCGCAGGGGGATTGGGGGAGCAGTACTTC.

The rearrangement links TRBV7-3 to TRBJ2-3; TRBD2 is a possible D gene (5 bases). V was pared by 3 bases and J by 2 bases, with 15 bases between. Germline assignment: CDR1 SGHTA and CDR2 FQGTGA. The CDR3 extends over 16 amino acids. In nucleotides, the CDR3 is TGTGCCAGCAGCTTGCCTCTGGGAGCTGTCACAGATACGCAGTATTTT. Its translation is CASSLPLGAVTDTQYF.

The chain employs TRBV12-5 and TRBJ2-1; 9 nucleotides match TRBD1. The CDR3 covers 15 residues. Germline loops: CDR1 LGHNT, CDR2 FRNRAP. V shed 7 bases, J shed 8 bases, and the junction held 12 bases outside the gene matches. CDR3 sequence: CASASGQGNIYEQFF. CDR3 nucleotide sequence: TGTGCTAGTGCCTCGGGACAGGGTAATATCTATGAGCAGTTCTTC.

The chain is built from TRBV19 and TRBJ1-1; no reliable D call. V dropped 4 bases and J dropped 2 bases, with 2 bases sitting between them. The CDR3 covers 11 residues. CDR1 is LNHDA and CDR2 is SQIVND in the germline V gene (reference sequence). CDR3 in DNA: TGTGCCAGTAGTAAAAACACTGAAGCTTTCTTT. This translates into CASSKNTEAFF. The whole variable domain, filled in from reference TRBV19 and TRBJ1-1, reads DGGITQSPKYLFRKEGQNVTLSCEQNLNHDAMYWYRQDPGQGLRLIYYSQIVNDFQKGDIAEGYSVSREKKESFPLTVTSAQKNPTAFYLCASSKNTEAFFGQGTRLTVV.

CDR3 sequence: CASSSRDTSGRAEQYF. The CDR3 region has the DNA TGTGCCAGCAGCTCCCGGGATACTAGCGGGAGGGCCGAGCAGTACTTC. The chain employs TRBV11-2 and TRBJ2-7; 13 nucleotides match TRBD2. With V trimmed by 4 bases and J by 6 bases, 9 bases remained unmatched. Germline CDR1 reads SGHAT; CDR2 reads FQNNGV. CDR3 length: 16 amino acids.

The rearrangement uses TRBV2 and TRBJ2-7; 9 positions match TRBD1. This CDR3 comprises 15 residues. With 7 bases clipped from V and 1 base from J, the junction kept 8 bases outside the gene matches. CDR1 is SNHLY and CDR2 is FYNNEI in the germline V gene. The CDR3 here is CASTPRDRVSYEQYF. DNA for the CDR3: TGTGCCAGCACCCCTAGGGACAGGGTTTCCTACGAGCAGTACTTC.

There are a few counts of this clone. The chain uses TRBV10-3 and TRBJ1-6, with 7 bases aligning to TRBD1. Germline-derived CDR1 and CDR2 are ENHRY and SYGVKD. V trimming: 6 bases; J trimming: 7 bases; junction bases outside the gene matches: 9. The CDR3 loop spans 15 amino acids. In nucleotides, the CDR3 is TGTGCCATCAGCCCTGCGACAGGGTTCAATTCACCCCTCCACTTT. It specifies CAISPATGFNSPLHF.

The rearrangement joins TRBV7-2 to TRBJ2-7, with TRBD2 matching over 10 bases. The germline V gene has CDR1 SGHTA and CDR2 FQGNSA. Unmatched junction bases numbered 6, after V lost 5 bases and J lost 2 bases. This CDR3 has 15 amino acids. The CDR3 sequence: CASSPSGRKTYEQYF. CDR3 coding DNA: TGTGCCAGCAGCCCTAGCGGGAGAAAAACCTACGAGCAGTACTTC.

This rearrangement joins TRBV6-5 to TRBJ2-1; D is undetermined. The CDR3 loop spans 13 amino acids. Trimming took 2 bases from V and 9 from J, leaving 11 bases between them. The V gene's germline CDR1 is MNHEY and CDR2 SVGAGI. The CDR3 spells CASSYRTSLEQFF. CDR3 nucleotide sequence: TGTGCCAGCAGTTACAGGACCTCCCTTGAGCAGTTCTTC.

This sequence joins TRBV6-1 and TRBJ1-1; the match to TRBD1 covers 7 bases. The CDR3 runs 15 residues. V lost 3 bases and J lost 0; bases outside the gene matches: 4. Germline V gene lookup returns CDR1 MNHNS and CDR2 SASEGT. CDR3 nucleotides: TGTGCCAGCAGTGATTGGACAGGCATGAACACTGAAGCTTTCTTT. This translates into CASSDWTGMNTEAFF.

This sequence joins TRBV7-2 and TRBJ2-7; D is unclear. This CDR3 comprises 12 residues. The V and J ends lost 1 base and 3 bases respectively, with 4 bases between them. CDR1 is SGHTA and CDR2 is FQGNSA in the germline V gene. CDR3: CASSLGVYEQYF. Here the CDR3 DNA reads TGTGCCAGCAGCTTAGGCGTCTACGAGCAGTACTTC.